This TCR beta chain is drawn from a study of blood T cell repertoires in COVID-19. Study-level information: The United States, Italy and Spain supplied acute and convalescent COVID-19 samples. PBMCs, B-cell-depleted T cells, or T cells were the source of the cDNA or gDNA that made up the material.

Germline values: CDR1 MNHEY, CDR2 SVGAGI. The CDR3 loop spans 13 amino acids. With V trimmed by 8 bases and J by 9 bases, 8 bases remained unmatched. The protocol was immunoSEQ multiplex PCR, while the TCRdb copy is restricted to in-frame clones and leaves out a portion. Altogether some 300,000 clones are present, around 88% being singletons, with the ten largest covering approximately 7.2%. This sequence was found in a woman in her thirties who had recovered from COVID-19. The chain links TRBV6-5 to TRBJ1-5, with TRBD1 matching 9 bases. Sequencing was performed on peripheral blood. The CDR3 bases are TGTGCCAGCTCGGGGACAGGGTTTATGCCCCAGCATTTT. This encodes CASSGTGFMPQHF.